The entry below describes one T cell receptor (beta chain). Its antigen is not known. CDR3 length equals 13 residues. Germline V gene lookup returns CDR1 MDHEN and CDR2 SYDVKM. V was clipped by 2 bases and J by 8 bases, with 9 bases between them. The data belong to a study of cytomegalovirus exposure and HLA in healthy donors. Study-wide findings and caveats: The authors listed around 150 TCR beta chains as cytomegalovirus-associated. In an earlier analysis, most TCR beta V segments were productive about 87% or about 30% of the time. Solely CMV serostatus was available to characterize immune exposure.

A multiplex PCR was run with 60 Vbeta primers and 13 Jbeta primers. Only in-frame clones appear in the TCRdb table, and some are missing; sequencing was by immunoSEQ multiplex PCR. The sample shows approximately 38,000 clones, 66% of them seen only once. The receptor's source is a man in his fifties in good health and CMV-seropositive. The V call is TRBV28, the J call TRBJ2-2; D remains unclear. The sequencing sample was made of PBMCs. The CDR3 sequence is CASSLLTTGELFF. The CDR3 DNA is TGTGCCAGCAGTTTACTGACAACGGGGGAGCTGTTTTTT.